Below, 11 T cell receptor beta chains from the same sample are listed, as sequenced in a study of cytomegalovirus exposure and HLA in healthy donors. The PCR contained 60 Vbeta and 13 Jbeta primers. Repertoires were generated with immunoSEQ multiplex PCR, while TCRdb's copy carries only in-frame clones and drops some. The sample lists more than 150,000 clones; approximately 88% were seen once. Sequencing was carried out using PBMCs. These receptors all stem from a boy aged 2 to 10 in good health and CMV-seronegative.

This rearrangement joins TRBV4-1 to TRBJ1-1, with D possibly being TRBD1 (6 bases). Germline assignment: CDR1 MGHRA and CDR2 YSYEKL. This CDR3 is 14 amino acids long. Between the trimmed V and J ends, which lost 6 bases and 6 bases, there was a span of 17 bases. The CDR3: CASRSGTFIAEAFF. The CDR3, as DNA: TGCGCCAGCAGGTCCGGGACATTCATCGCTGAAGCTTTCTTT.

Remarks on this clone: A junction boundary mismatches the germline segment, possibly from a read error. Here the CDR3 reads CASSLGAPTPYEQYF. In nucleotides, the CDR3 is TGTGCTAGCAGCTTAGGAGCGCCTACCCCCTACGAGCAGTACTTC. The chain uses TRBV7-7 and TRBJ2-7; D unresolved. The CDR3 extends over 15 amino acids. Germline V gene sequence: CDR1 SSHAT, CDR2 FNYEAQ (reference sequence).

The CDR3 here is CASSLSGRAVREQYF. The CDR3 DNA sequence: TGCGCCAGCAGCTTGAGCGGGAGGGCCGTTCGGGAGCAGTACTTC. This sequence joins TRBV5-1 and TRBJ2-7; 10 bases are a match to TRBD2. CDR1 SGHRS and CDR2 YFSETQ come from the germline V gene. V gave up 1 base and J gave up 7 bases; unmatched junction bases: 8. The CDR3 extends over 15 amino acids.

The rearrangement joins TRBV7-9 to TRBJ2-1; 8 bases are shared with TRBD1. Looked up from germline, CDR1 is SEHNR and CDR2 is FQNEAQ (reference sequence). This CDR3 is built from 17 residues. V shed 5 bases, J shed 4 bases, and the junction held 13 bases outside the gene matches. The CDR3 DNA sequence: TGTGCCAGCAGCCCCCCGGGGGCGGGACAGGTTTACAATGAGCAGTTCTTC. Protein product: CASSPPGAGQVYNEQFF.

The chain links TRBV4-1 to TRBJ2-1; D possibly corresponds to TRBD2 (6 bases). This CDR3 comprises 15 residues. V was trimmed by 4 bases and J by 6 bases, leaving 16 bases between them. Per the germline V gene, CDR1 is MGHRA and CDR2 is YSYEKL. The CDR3, as DNA: TGCGCCAGCAGCCTTTGGCTAGCGCGGATCAATGAGCAGTTCTTC. It codes for CASSLWLARINEQFF.

V usage is TRBV4-1 and J usage is TRBJ2-5; 9 bases line up with TRBD1. CDR3 length: 16 amino acids. Trimming cost V 4 bases and J 1 base; bases outside gene matches: 7. Germline CDR1 reads MGHRA; CDR2 reads YSYEKL. The CDR3 sequence is CASSPLGTGFQETQYF. The CDR3 DNA follows: TGCGCCAGCAGCCCCCTCGGGACAGGGTTCCAAGAGACCCAGTACTTC.

The chain recombines TRBV5-1 with TRBJ2-1, with D perhaps matching TRBD1 (5 bases). CDR1 is SGHRS and CDR2 is YFSETQ in the germline V gene. Trimming shortened V by 4 bases and J by 6 bases, and 8 bases separated the two germline ends. The CDR3 runs 12 residues. The DNA of the CDR3 is TGCGCCAGCAGCGACAGTTCCAATGAGCAGTTCTTC. Protein: CASSDSSNEQFF. Complete variable domain (other parts from reference TRBV5-1 and TRBJ2-1): KAGVTQTPRYLIKTRGQQVTLSCSPISGHRSVSWYQQTPGQGLQFLFEYFSETQRNKGNFPGRFSGRQFSNSRSEMNVSTLELGDSALYLCASSDSSNEQFFGPGTRLTVL.

The J gene is TRBJ2-1, the V gene TRBV10-2; 9 positions match TRBD2. Germline CDR1 and CDR2: WSHSY and SAAADI. Germline trimming cut 1 base from V and 9 bases from J; bases unmatched to any gene: 7. CDR3 size: 15 residues. Here the CDR3 DNA reads TGCGCCAGCAGTGAGTTGGGGACTAGCAGCAGTGAGCAGTTCTTC. Translated: CASSELGTSSSEQFF.

This chain uses TRBV29-1 with TRBJ1-5; 7 bases line up with TRBD1. Germline CDR1 is SQVTM and CDR2 is ANQGSEA. The junction had 3 bases not matched to a gene; V was cut back by 6 bases and J by 4 bases. This CDR3 spans 12 amino acids. The CDR3 is CSVGDRNQPQHF. For the CDR3, the DNA is TGCAGCGTCGGGGACAGAAATCAGCCCCAGCATTTT.

The chain employs TRBV10-3 and TRBJ2-3; D unclear. This CDR3 region has 11 residues. Trimming removed 7 bases from V and 5 bases from J, with 7 bases in between. Germline V gene lookup returns CDR1 ENHRY and CDR2 SYGVKD. The CDR3 coding sequence is TGTGCCATCATGCGCGTAGATACGCAGTATTTT. Translation: CAIMRVDTQYF.

CDR3 sequence reads: CASSLGALWSGAGYTF. For the CDR3, the DNA is TGCGCCAGCAGCTTGGGGGCCCTTTGGAGCGGGGCTGGCTACACCTTC. This chain joins TRBV5-1 and TRBJ1-2, with D possibly being TRBD1 (5 bases). V shed 0 bases and J shed 7 bases, with 19 bases lying between them. The germline gives CDR1 SGHRS, CDR2 YFSETQ. CDR3 size: 16 residues.